This record concerns one TCR beta chain sequence. The antigen is undetermined. The sample is drawn from a study of T cells expressing NK-cell markers. For the study at large: The sequencing cohort of eight donors included seven HCMV-seropositive individuals and one seronegative individual. Study conclusions and caveats: A range of about 1.0-8% of CD8+ T cells consisted of dominant NKG2C+ clonotypes in 5 to 7 donors.

No DNA is given; TCRdb re-called the 5' RACE reads and lists each CDR3 protein once. The table for this sample gives around 380,000 distinct CDR3 sequences. This CDR3 has 17 amino acids. Sequenced input: blood T cells: a sorted CD56 or NKG2C T cell subset, CD4+ or CD8+ T cells, or bulk PBMC T cells (not recorded which). The sequence was collected from a woman aged 45-65 years in good health. This sequence joins TRBV12-3 or TRBV12-4 and TRBJ2-7; TCRdb's D gene call, TRBD2, goes unchecked for lack of DNA. CDR3 protein: CASTTGSRLAASYEQYF.